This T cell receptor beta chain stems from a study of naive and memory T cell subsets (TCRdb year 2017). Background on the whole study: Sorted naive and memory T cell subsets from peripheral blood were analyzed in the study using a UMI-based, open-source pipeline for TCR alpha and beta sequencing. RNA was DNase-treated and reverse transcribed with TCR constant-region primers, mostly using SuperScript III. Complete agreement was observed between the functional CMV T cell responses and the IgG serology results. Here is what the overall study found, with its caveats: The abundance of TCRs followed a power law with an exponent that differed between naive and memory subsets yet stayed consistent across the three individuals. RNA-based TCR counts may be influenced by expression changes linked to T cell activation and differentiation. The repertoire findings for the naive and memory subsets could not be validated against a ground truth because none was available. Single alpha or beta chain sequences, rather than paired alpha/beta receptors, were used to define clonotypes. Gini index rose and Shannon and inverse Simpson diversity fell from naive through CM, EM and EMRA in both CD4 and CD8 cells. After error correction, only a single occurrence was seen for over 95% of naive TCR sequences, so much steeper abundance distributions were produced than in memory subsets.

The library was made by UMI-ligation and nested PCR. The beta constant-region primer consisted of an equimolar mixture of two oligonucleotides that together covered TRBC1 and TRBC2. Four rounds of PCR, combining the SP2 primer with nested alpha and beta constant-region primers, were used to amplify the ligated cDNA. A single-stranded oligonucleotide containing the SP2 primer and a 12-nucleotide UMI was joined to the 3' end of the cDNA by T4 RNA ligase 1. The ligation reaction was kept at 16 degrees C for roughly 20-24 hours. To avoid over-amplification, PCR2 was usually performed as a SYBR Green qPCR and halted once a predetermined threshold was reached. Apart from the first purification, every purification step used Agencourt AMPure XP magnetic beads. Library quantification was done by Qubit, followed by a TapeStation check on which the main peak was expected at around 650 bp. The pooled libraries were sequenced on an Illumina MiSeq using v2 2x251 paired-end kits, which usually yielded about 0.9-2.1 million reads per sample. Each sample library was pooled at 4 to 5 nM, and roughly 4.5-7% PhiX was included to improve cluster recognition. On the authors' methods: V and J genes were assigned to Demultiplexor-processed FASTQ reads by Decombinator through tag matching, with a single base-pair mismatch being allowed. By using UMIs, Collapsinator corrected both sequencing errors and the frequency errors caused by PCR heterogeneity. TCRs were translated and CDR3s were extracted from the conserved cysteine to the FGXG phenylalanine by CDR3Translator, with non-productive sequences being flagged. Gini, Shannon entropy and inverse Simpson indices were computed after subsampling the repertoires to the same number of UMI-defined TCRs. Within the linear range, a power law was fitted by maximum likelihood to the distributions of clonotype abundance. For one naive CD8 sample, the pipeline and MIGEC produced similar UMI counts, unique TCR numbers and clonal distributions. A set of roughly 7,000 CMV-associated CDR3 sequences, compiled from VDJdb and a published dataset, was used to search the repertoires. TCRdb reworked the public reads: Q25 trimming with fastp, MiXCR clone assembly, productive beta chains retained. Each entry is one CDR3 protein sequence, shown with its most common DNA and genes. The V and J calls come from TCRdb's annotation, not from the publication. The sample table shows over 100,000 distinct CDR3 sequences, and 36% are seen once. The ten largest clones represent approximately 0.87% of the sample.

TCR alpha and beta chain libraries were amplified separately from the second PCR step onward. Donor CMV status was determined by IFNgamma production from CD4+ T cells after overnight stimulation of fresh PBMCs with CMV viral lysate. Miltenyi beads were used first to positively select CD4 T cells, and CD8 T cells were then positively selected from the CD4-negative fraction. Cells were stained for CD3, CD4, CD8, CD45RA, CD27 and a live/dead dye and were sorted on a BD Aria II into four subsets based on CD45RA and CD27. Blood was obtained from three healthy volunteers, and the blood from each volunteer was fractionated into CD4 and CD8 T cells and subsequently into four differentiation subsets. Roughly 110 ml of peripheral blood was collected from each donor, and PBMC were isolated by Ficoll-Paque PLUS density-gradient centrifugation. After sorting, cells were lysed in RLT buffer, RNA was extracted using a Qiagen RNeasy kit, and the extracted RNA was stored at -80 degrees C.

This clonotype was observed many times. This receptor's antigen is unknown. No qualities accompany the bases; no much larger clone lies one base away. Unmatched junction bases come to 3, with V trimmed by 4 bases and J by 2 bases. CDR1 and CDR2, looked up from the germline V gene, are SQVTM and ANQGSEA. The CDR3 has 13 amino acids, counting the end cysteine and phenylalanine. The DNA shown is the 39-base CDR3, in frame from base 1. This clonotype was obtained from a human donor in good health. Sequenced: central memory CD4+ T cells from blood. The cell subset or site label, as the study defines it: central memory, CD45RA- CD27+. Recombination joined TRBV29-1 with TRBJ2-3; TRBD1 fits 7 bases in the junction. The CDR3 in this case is CSVAGTVTDTQYF. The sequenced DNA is TGCAGCGTTGCCGGGACAGTCACAGATACGCAGTATTTT.